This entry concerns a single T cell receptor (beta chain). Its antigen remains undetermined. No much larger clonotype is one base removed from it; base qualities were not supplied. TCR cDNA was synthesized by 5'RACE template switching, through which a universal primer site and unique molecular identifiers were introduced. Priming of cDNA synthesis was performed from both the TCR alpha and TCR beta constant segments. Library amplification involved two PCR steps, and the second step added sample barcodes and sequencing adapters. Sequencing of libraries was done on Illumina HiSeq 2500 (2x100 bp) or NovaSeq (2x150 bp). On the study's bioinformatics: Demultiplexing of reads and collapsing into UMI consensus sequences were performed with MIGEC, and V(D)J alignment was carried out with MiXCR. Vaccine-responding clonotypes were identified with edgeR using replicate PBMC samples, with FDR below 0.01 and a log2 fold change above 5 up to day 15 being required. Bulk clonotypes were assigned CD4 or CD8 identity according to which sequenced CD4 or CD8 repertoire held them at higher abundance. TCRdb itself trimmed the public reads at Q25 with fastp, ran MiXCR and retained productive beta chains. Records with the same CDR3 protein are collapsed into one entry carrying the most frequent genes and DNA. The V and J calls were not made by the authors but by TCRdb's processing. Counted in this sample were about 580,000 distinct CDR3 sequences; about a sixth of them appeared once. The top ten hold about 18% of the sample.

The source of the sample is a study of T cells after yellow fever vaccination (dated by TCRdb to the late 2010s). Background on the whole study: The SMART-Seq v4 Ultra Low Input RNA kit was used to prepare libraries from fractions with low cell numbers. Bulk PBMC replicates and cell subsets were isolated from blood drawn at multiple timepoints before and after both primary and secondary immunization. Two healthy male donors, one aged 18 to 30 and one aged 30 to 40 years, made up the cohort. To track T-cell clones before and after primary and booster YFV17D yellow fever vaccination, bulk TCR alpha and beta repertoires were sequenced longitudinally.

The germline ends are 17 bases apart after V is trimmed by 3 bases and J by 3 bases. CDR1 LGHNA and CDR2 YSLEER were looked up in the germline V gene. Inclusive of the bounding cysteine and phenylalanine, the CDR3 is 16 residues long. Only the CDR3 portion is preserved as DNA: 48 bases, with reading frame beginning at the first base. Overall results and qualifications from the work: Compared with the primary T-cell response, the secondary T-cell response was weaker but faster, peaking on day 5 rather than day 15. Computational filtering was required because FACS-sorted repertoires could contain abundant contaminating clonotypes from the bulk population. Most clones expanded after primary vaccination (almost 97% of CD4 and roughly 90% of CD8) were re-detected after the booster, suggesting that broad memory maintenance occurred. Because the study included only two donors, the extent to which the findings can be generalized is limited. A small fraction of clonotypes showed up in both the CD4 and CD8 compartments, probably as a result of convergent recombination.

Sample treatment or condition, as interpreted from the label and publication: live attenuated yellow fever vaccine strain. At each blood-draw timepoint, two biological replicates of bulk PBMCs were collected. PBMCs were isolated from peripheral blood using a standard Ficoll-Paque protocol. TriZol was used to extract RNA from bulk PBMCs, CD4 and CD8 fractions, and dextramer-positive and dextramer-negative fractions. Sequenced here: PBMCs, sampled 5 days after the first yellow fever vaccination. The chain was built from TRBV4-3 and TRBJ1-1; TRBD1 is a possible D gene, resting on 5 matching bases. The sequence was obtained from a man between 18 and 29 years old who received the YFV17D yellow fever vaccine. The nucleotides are TGCGCCAGCAGCCAGGGGGGTTTGGGCGCGTACACTGAAGCTTTCTTT. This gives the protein CASSQGGLGAYTEAFF.